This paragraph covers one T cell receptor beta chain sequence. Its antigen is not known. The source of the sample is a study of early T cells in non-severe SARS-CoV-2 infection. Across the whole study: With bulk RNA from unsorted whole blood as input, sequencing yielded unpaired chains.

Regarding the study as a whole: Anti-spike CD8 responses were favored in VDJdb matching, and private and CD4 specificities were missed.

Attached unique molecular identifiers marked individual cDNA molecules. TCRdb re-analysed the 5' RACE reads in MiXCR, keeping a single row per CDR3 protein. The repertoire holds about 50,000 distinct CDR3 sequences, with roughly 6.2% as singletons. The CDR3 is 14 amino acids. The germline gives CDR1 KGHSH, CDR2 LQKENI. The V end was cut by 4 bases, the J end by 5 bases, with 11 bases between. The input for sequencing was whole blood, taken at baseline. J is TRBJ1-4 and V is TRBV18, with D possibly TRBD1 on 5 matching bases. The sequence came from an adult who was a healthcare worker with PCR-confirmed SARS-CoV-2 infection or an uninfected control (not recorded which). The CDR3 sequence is CASSRGAENEKLFF. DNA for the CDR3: TGTGCCAGCTCACGAGGGGCAGAGAATGAAAAACTGTTTTTT.